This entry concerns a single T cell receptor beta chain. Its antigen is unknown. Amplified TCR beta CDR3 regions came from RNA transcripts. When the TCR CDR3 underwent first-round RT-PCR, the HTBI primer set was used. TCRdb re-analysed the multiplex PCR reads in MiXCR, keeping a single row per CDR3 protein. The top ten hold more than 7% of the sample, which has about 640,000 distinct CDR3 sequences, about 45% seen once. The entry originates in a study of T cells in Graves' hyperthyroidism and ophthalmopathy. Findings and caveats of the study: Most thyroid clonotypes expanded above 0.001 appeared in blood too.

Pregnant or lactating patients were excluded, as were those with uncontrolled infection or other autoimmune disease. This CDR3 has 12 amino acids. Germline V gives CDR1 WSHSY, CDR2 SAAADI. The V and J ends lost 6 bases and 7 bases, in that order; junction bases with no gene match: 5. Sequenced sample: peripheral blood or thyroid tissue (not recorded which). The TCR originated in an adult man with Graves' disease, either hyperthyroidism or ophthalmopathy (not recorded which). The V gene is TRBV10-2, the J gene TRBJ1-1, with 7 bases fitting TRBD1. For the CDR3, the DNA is TGCGCCAGCAGGACAGGGCGTGATGAAGCTTTCTTT. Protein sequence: CASRTGRDEAFF.